This record looks at one T cell receptor (beta chain) sequence and its context. Its antigen remains unknown. This sample was included in a study of a mutant IDH1 vaccine in newly diagnosed glioma. Study details: Sex among treated patients split about 62% male, roughly 38% female; mean age was approximately 40 years. Therapy received beforehand was radiotherapy, temozolomide, or both, with most patients given both. Study-wide results and caveats: Immune responses induced by the vaccine were seen in 93.3% of patients, spanning multiple MHC alleles.

Germline V gene data show CDR1 as SGDLS and CDR2 as YYNGEE. J gave up 10 bases and V 3 bases, and 9 bases lay outside the gene matches. The CDR3 has 15 amino acids. Time point meaning: week 35, safety follow-up. Every single dose of the vaccine, 300 ug of mutant IDH1 20-mer peptide, came with topical imiquimod. Clones were read by immunoSEQ multiplex PCR, and TCRdb kept only the in-frame ones, dropping some. The sample lists 45,000 to 55,000 clones; 70% to 80% were seen once. Specimen: PBMCs, collected from a glioma patient whose treatment included an IDH1 peptide vaccine. This sequence joins TRBV9 and TRBJ2-1; TRBD2 matches 11 bases. This TCR was recovered from a man between 40 and 49 years old with glioma. The CDR3 region has the DNA TGTGCCAGCAGCGAAATAGCGGGAGGGCGAGGGGAGCAGTTCTTC. It specifies CASSEIAGGRGEQFF.